The clone carrying this TCR beta chain was counted a single time. The antigen is undetermined. TCRdb's copy holds only in-frame clones and misses some; the assay was immunoSEQ multiplex PCR. The table lists about 77,000 clones, less than 95% of them singletons, with around 0.15% in the top ten. The CDR3 has 19 amino acids. Germline V gene lookup returns CDR1 LNHNV and CDR2 YYDKDF (reference sequence). V lost 0 bases and J lost 3; bases outside the gene matches: 9. The sample originates from a study of human versus mouse CDR3 diversity and MHC coevolution. Regarding the study as a whole: Clonal inequality was lowest in most of the three human donors.

The gene calls are TRBV15 and TRBJ2-2; 11 bases match TRBD2. Sequenced: naive CD4+ T cells from blood. The sample's subset: CD45RO-negative CD62L-positive naive CD4 T cells. The clonotype comes from a person between 30 and 69 years old in good health. The CDR3 reads CATSRDRRLAGSYTGELFF. CDR3 nucleotides: TGTGCCACCAGCAGAGATAGGAGACTAGCGGGATCATACACCGGGGAGCTGTTTTTT.